This T cell receptor beta chain is from a study of blood T cell repertoires in COVID-19. Clones were sequenced by immunoSEQ multiplex PCR, and TCRdb holds only the in-frame ones, with some missing. The table has roughly 120,000 clones, about 80% seen once. Germline V gives CDR1 DFQATT, CDR2 SNEGSKA (reference sequence). The CDR3 extends over 11 amino acids. The ends were cut back, 6 bases at V and 8 bases at J, with 13 bases in the middle. The sequenced sample consisted of peripheral blood. This TCR came from a man in his sixties or seventies with acute or convalescent COVID-19. The V and J genes are TRBV20-1 and TRBJ1-2; D may be TRBD1 (5 bases). The CDR3 nucleotides are TGCAGTGCCACCTTAGGGGTAGGCTACACCTTC. Translated, it gives CSATLGVGYTF.